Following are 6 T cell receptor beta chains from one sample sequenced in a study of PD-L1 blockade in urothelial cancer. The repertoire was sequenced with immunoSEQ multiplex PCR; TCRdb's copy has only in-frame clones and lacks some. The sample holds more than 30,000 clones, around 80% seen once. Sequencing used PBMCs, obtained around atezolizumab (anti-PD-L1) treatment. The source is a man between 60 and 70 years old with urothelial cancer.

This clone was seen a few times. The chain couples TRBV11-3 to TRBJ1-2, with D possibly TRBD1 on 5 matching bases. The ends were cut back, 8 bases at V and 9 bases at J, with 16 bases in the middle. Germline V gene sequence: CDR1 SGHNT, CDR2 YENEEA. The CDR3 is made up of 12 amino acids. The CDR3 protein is CASSQGGASYTF. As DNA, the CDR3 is TGTGCCAGCTCCCAGGGTGGGGCGAGCTACACCTTC.

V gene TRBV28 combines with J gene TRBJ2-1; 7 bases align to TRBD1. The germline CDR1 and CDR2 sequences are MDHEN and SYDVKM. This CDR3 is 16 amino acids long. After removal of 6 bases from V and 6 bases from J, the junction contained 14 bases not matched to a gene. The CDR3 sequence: CASSISTGKFSNEQFF. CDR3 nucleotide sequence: TGTGCCAGCAGCATCTCGACAGGGAAATTTAGCAATGAGCAGTTCTTC.

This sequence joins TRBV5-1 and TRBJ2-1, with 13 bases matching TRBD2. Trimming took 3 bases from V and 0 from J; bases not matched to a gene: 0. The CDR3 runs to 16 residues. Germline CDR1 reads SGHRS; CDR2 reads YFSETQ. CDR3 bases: TGCGCCAGCAGCTGGACTAGCGGGAGCTCCTACAATGAGCAGTTCTTC. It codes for CASSWTSGSSYNEQFF.

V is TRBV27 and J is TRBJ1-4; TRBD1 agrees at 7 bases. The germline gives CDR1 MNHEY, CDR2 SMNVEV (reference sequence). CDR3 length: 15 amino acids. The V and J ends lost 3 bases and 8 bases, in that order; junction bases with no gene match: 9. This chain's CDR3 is CASSLSSTGYEKLFF. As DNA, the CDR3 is TGTGCCAGCAGTTTGTCATCGACAGGGTACGAAAAACTGTTTTTT.

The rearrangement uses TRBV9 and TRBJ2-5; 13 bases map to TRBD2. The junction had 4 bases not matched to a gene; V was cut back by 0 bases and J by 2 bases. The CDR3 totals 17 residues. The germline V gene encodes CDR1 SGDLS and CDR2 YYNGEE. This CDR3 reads CASSVGLAGGDQETQYF. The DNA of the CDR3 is TGTGCCAGCAGCGTAGGACTAGCGGGGGGCGATCAAGAGACCCAGTACTTC.

The CDR3, as DNA: TGTGCCAGCAGTGAACTAGCTATCAGCTCCTACAATGAGCAGTTCTTC. This codes for CASSELAISSYNEQFF. The rearrangement links TRBV2 to TRBJ2-1; maybe TRBD2 (5 bases). The CDR3 length is 16 residues. Germline-derived CDR1 and CDR2 are SNHLY and FYNNEI. V lost 2 bases to trimming and J lost 0 bases, with 11 bases between them.